One sample yielded the 32 T cell receptor beta chains listed below, sequenced in a study of T cells in Graves' hyperthyroidism and ophthalmopathy. Amplification of TCR beta CDR3 regions was performed using RNA transcripts as template. Carried out on the TCR CDR3, a first-round RT-PCR used the HTBI primer set. TCRdb re-analysed the multiplex PCR reads in MiXCR, keeping a single row per CDR3 protein. The sample shows hundreds of thousands of distinct CDR3 sequences, about a sixth of them seen only once. Sequencing was performed on blood. The receptors shown here come from a woman in her thirties or forties with Graves' ophthalmopathy.

This clonotype has a count of ten or more. The J gene is TRBJ2-3, the V gene TRBV2; 8 bases fit TRBD2. CDR3 size: 15 residues. The V and J ends lost 8 bases and 6 bases, in that order; junction bases with no gene match: 13. CDR1 SNHLY and CDR2 FYNNEI come from the germline V gene. CDR3: CASRSKGLERDTQYF. In nucleotides, the CDR3 is TGTGCCAGCCGCTCGAAGGGACTAGAAAGGGATACGCAGTATTTT.

This clonotype came up many times. The chain recombines TRBV11-2 with TRBJ2-3, with D perhaps being TRBD1 or TRBD2 (6 bases each). Germline V gene lookup returns CDR1 SGHAT and CDR2 FQNNGV. V was trimmed by 3 bases and J by 6 bases, leaving 16 bases between them. This CDR3 is built from 15 residues. CDR3 in amino acids: CASSFGGHYGDTQYF. CDR3 sequence (DNA): TGTGCCAGCAGCTTTGGGGGGCATTATGGCGATACGCAGTATTTT.

On this clonotype: Since the CDR3 does not end with the conserved phenylalanine or tryptophan, this likely comes from a read error. V gene TRBV6-2 or TRBV6-3 combines with J gene TRBJ1-1, with 8 positions matching TRBD1. The germline gives CDR1 MNHEY, CDR2 SVGEGT. Unmatched junction bases numbered 5, after V lost 5 bases and J lost 3 bases. CDR3 length: 14 amino acids. DNA for the CDR3: TGTGCCAGCAGTAGGACAGGGAGGTACACTGAAGCTTTCATT. It is translated as CASSRTGRYTEAFI.

This clonotype occurred a few times. The genes are TRBV10-3 and TRBJ2-7, with D perhaps matching TRBD1 or TRBD2 (5 bases each). The CDR3 contains 14 residues. Germline V gene lookup returns CDR1 ENHRY and CDR2 SYGVKD. Trimming cost V 4 bases and J 2 bases, with 12 bases left between them. CDR3 sequence (DNA): TGTGCCATCAGTGGGGGGTCAGGCGCCTACGAGCAGTACTTC. Its translation: CAISGGSGAYEQYF.

This clonotype has at least ten counts. V and J are TRBV2 and TRBJ1-3; a weak D match, TRBD1 (6 bases). Deletions cut 7 bases from V and 4 bases from J, with 17 bases between. The CDR3 has 15 amino acids. CDR1 is SNHLY and CDR2 is FYNNEI in the germline V gene. The CDR3 region is CASTLGGGRGNTIYF. CDR3 bases: TGTGCCAGCACTCTCGGGGGGGGCAGAGGAAACACCATATATTTT.

V usage is TRBV30 and J usage is TRBJ1-5, with D hard to call. Germline values: CDR1 GTSNPN, CDR2 SVGIG (reference sequence). The germline V and J ends were trimmed by 3 bases and 3 bases, with 9 bases remaining between them. The CDR3 is made up of 13 amino acids. CDR3 sequence: CAWSSDFNQPQHF. The CDR3 coding sequence is TGTGCCTGGAGCTCTGATTTCAATCAGCCCCAGCATTTT.

This clonotype occurred many times. The chain employs TRBV20-1 and TRBJ2-7; 13 positions match TRBD2. J was trimmed by 5 bases and V by 6 bases; bases with no gene match: 7. CDR3 length: 14 amino acids. Germline values: CDR1 DFQATT, CDR2 SNEGSKA (reference sequence). CDR3 coding DNA: TGCAGTGCCGTCACTAGCGGGAGGGCCGACGAGCAGTACTTC. It is translated as CSAVTSGRADEQYF.

Only one count was recorded for this clonotype. Given a much more abundant clone one base away, this may be a read error. The V call is TRBV5-1, the J call TRBJ2-5; D call uncertain. The CDR3 length is 13 residues. V was pared by 0 bases and J by 5 bases, with 8 bases between. From germline, CDR1 is SGHRS and CDR2 YFSETQ. The DNA of the CDR3 is TGCGCCAGCAGCTTGGCCGTGCGGGAGACCCAGTACTTC. As protein: CASSLAVRETQYF.

This clonotype was recorded many times. The genes are TRBV11-2 and TRBJ1-1, with TRBD1 matching over 8 bases. The CDR3 totals 16 residues. Germline V gene sequence: CDR1 SGHAT, CDR2 FQNNGV. V lost 1 base, J lost 0 bases, and 4 bases stayed unmatched. CDR3 DNA sequence: TGTGCCAGCAGCTTAGTGGGGACAGGACTGAACACTGAAGCTTTCTTT. Protein sequence: CASSLVGTGLNTEAFF.

This chain connects TRBV28 to TRBJ1-2, with D possibly TRBD1 on 5 matching bases. Germline CDR1 and CDR2: MDHEN and SYDVKM. The V end was cut by 4 bases, the J end by 7 bases, with 19 bases between. The CDR3 sequence is 15 residues long. Here the CDR3 DNA reads TGTGCCAGCAGTTACCCTAGGAGGGGTGTTGGTGGCTACACCTTC. Translating gives CASSYPRRGVGGYTF.

This clonotype came up a few times. The chain uses TRBV19 and TRBJ1-4; D ambiguous. CDR1 is LNHDA and CDR2 is SQIVND in the germline V gene (reference sequence). With 7 bases removed from V and 6 bases from J, the gap between germline ends came to 15 bases. The CDR3 is 14 residues long. This chain's CDR3 is CASTSMVGDEKLFF. CDR3 sequence (DNA): TGTGCCAGTACCTCTATGGTGGGTGATGAAAAACTGTTTTTT.

This clonotype occurred a few times. The V and J genes are TRBV19 and TRBJ1-4, with a weak D call TRBD1 (5 bases). Germline V lookup: CDR1 LNHDA, CDR2 SQIVND (reference sequence). The CDR3 spans 13 residues. Trimming cost V 8 bases and J 8 bases, with 15 bases left between them. The DNA of the CDR3 is TGTGCCAGTCAGCAGGGTGGAATCGAAAAACTGTTTTTT. Translated, it gives CASQQGGIEKLFF.

V gene TRBV12-3 or TRBV12-4 combines with J gene TRBJ1-5; 10 nucleotides line up with TRBD1. This CDR3 region has 14 residues. V trimming: 6 bases; J trimming: 4 bases; junction bases outside the gene matches: 3. In DNA form, the CDR3 reads TGTGCCAGCAGGATGGGACAGGGGAATCAGCCCCAGCATTTT. The encoded protein is CASRMGQGNQPQHF.

Many counts were recorded for this clonotype. The rearrangement uses TRBV5-1 and TRBJ2-2; D ambiguous. In germline, CDR1 is SGHRS, CDR2 YFSETQ. V was cut by 0 bases and J by 3 bases, with 9 bases left in between. This CDR3 is built from 15 residues. In DNA form, the CDR3 reads TGCGCCAGCAGCTTGGTGGGTCCGGACACCGGGGAGCTGTTTTTT. It codes for CASSLVGPDTGELFF.

This clonotype occurred a few times. The chain carries TRBV6-1 and TRBJ1-2; the D is unclear. This CDR3 spans 13 amino acids. Trimming left V 6 bases short and J 1 base short, with 9 bases between. The germline gives CDR1 MNHNS, CDR2 SASEGT. CDR3 sequence reads: CASRGTNNYGYTF. The CDR3 DNA follows: TGTGCCAGCAGGGGTACGAATAACTATGGCTACACCTTC.

This clonotype occurred many times. The rearrangement joins TRBV3-1 to TRBJ1-1, with D unresolved. Germline-derived CDR1 and CDR2 are LGHDT and YNNKEL (reference sequence). Trimming removed 1 base at V and 5 bases at J, with 14 bases between. The CDR3 runs 15 residues. The CDR3: CASSQVGKIGTEAFF. CDR3 coding DNA: TGTGCCAGCAGCCAAGTGGGCAAAATTGGGACTGAAGCTTTCTTT.

This clonotype was counted between two and nine times. This chain links TRBV20-1 with TRBJ1-4, with a possible D match to TRBD1 (5 bases). V lost 3 bases and J lost 8, with 22 bases in between. CDR1 is DFQATT and CDR2 is SNEGSKA in the germline V gene (reference sequence). The CDR3 extends over 16 amino acids. CDR3 residues: CSARSIPGLITEKLFF. In DNA form, the CDR3 reads TGCAGTGCTAGGTCTATTCCGGGACTCATCACGGAAAAACTGTTTTTT.

The chain couples TRBV28 to TRBJ2-2, with D possibly being TRBD1 or TRBD2 (5 bases each). Germline V gene data show CDR1 as MDHEN and CDR2 as SYDVKM. The CDR3 has 15 amino acids. Trimming removed 4 bases from V and 3 bases from J, with 12 bases in between. CDR3 protein: CASSSGPGHTGELFF. The CDR3 bases are TGTGCCAGCAGTTCCGGACCGGGGCACACCGGGGAGCTGTTTTTT.

The chain links TRBV30 to TRBJ2-5; 7 bases agree with TRBD2. Germline V gene sequence: CDR1 GTSNPN, CDR2 SVGIG (reference sequence). V shed 5 bases, J shed 2 bases, and the junction held 8 bases outside the gene matches. The CDR3 runs to 14 residues. Written as DNA, the CDR3 is TGTGCCTGGGGGACCGGGACTAATCAAGAGACCCAGTACTTC. As protein: CAWGTGTNQETQYF.

This clonotype was found a few times. The chain employs TRBV19 and TRBJ1-1; unclear D gene. V lost 4 bases, J lost 1 base, and 13 bases lay in between. CDR3 size: 15 residues. CDR1 and CDR2 (germline): LNHDA, SQIVND (reference sequence). The CDR3 nucleotides read TGTGCCAGTAGTAAGCCCAGTTTTGGGAACACTGAAGCTTTCTTT. This encodes CASSKPSFGNTEAFF.

In this sample, this clonotype turned up many times. The chain has TRBV2 and TRBJ2-7; D ambiguous. Per the germline V gene, CDR1 is SNHLY and CDR2 is FYNNEI. Trimming pared 2 bases from V and 4 bases from J, leaving 6 bases between. This CDR3 contains 12 residues. CDR3 in amino acids: CASSEWVYEQYF. The CDR3 DNA sequence: TGTGCCAGCAGTGAATGGGTTTACGAGCAGTACTTC.

The CDR3 region has the DNA TGTGCCAGCAGCTTAACGGGGGGGGTTTCGTCAAGGTACAATGAGCAGTTCTTC. The encoded protein is CASSLTGGVSSRYNEQFF. The chain couples TRBV7-2 to TRBJ2-1; 8 bases align to TRBD2. CDR3 length equals 18 residues. The germline gives CDR1 SGHTA, CDR2 FQGNSA. The V gene end was trimmed by 2 bases and the J gene end by 4 bases; junction bases not matched to a gene: 13.

This clonotype was seen repeatedly, ten times or more. The genes are TRBV4-2 and TRBJ1-5; D is unresolved. This CDR3 contains 14 residues. Germline loops: CDR1 LGHNA, CDR2 YNFKEQ. Trimming shortened V by 1 base and J by 2 bases, and 6 bases separated the two germline ends. The CDR3 is CASSQGFGNQPQHF. CDR3 DNA: TGTGCCAGCAGCCAAGGGTTCGGCAATCAGCCCCAGCATTTT.

This clonotype was observed a few times. This sequence joins TRBV14 and TRBJ2-5, with TRBD2 matching over 8 bases. V shed 4 bases, J shed 4 bases, and the junction held 8 bases outside the gene matches. The CDR3 runs 15 residues. CDR1 SGHDN and CDR2 FVKESK come from the germline V gene. The chain's CDR3 is CASSLQAGVGETQYF. The CDR3 bases are TGTGCCAGCAGCCTTCAAGCGGGAGTTGGAGAGACCCAGTACTTC.

This clonotype showed up many times. The V and J genes are TRBV28 and TRBJ2-3; D gene ambiguous. V lost 4 bases to trimming and J lost 10 bases, with 21 bases between them. Germline CDR1 and CDR2: MDHEN and SYDVKM. The CDR3 runs to 15 residues. CDR3 sequence reads: CASSSGAPKDGSQYF. DNA of the CDR3: TGTGCCAGCAGTTCCGGAGCTCCTAAGGACGGTTCGCAGTATTTT.

The chain couples TRBV7-6 to TRBJ2-7, with a weak D call TRBD2 (6 bases). The CDR3 totals 13 residues. Germline lookup yields CDR1 SGHVS and CDR2 FNYEAQ. V lost 8 bases and J 4 bases, leaving 15 bases between the germline ends. CDR3 in DNA: TGTGCCAGCCTCTCGGCGGGAACGTACGAGCAGTACTTC. It codes for CASLSAGTYEQYF.

This clonotype was seen just once. The genes are TRBV10-2 and TRBJ2-4; TRBD1 or TRBD2 may be the D gene (5 bases each). Trimming stripped 4 bases from V and 8 bases from J, with 12 bases between. Germline CDR1 is WSHSY and CDR2 is SAAADI. The CDR3 is 13 amino acids. This CDR3 reads CASSGGMRDIQYF. For the CDR3, the DNA is TGCGCCAGCAGTGGGGGGATGAGGGACATTCAGTACTTC.

At least ten counts were recorded for this clonotype. The chain links TRBV11-2 to TRBJ2-7, with 8 bases identical to TRBD2. Germline V gene sequence: CDR1 SGHAT, CDR2 FQNNGV. The CDR3 length is 15 residues. With V trimmed by 0 bases and J by 6 bases, 7 bases remained unmatched. The CDR3 DNA reads as TGTGCCAGCAGCTTAGATCCCCGGGAGGGCGGCGAGCAGTACTTC. Amino acid sequence: CASSLDPREGGEQYF. Together with reference TRBV11-2 and TRBJ2-7, the CDR3 gives the full variable domain: EAGVAQSPRYKIIEKRQSVAFWCNPISGHATLYWYQQILGQGPKLLIQFQNNGVVDDSQLPKDRFSAERLKGVDSTLKIQPAKLEDSAVYLCASSLDPREGGEQYFGPGTRLTVT.

Ten or more counts support this clonotype. The junction departs from the called germline gene at one end, perhaps through a read error. The V call is TRBV18, the J call TRBJ2-5; D unresolved. The CDR3 has 15 amino acids. Per germline, CDR1 KGHSH and CDR2 LQKENI. The CDR3 DNA sequence: TGTGCCAGCTCACCATATGTAACGAACCATGAGACCCAGTACTTC. Encoded protein: CASSPYVTNHETQYF.

This clonotype was seen a handful of times. The chain joins TRBV5-1 to TRBJ1-5; D might be TRBD1 (6 bases). The CDR3 spans 21 residues. The germline V gene encodes CDR1 SGHRS and CDR2 YFSETQ. V gave up 1 base and J gave up 1 base, with 27 bases separating them. The CDR3 spells CASSLTARGGQVGLSNQPQHF. CDR3 nucleotides: TGCGCCAGCAGCTTGACGGCGCGGGGGGGGCAGGTCGGTTTAAGCAATCAGCCCCAGCATTTT.

There are many counts of this clonotype. V usage is TRBV6-1 and J usage is TRBJ1-1, with D perhaps matching TRBD1 (6 bases). CDR3 length: 15 amino acids. V lost 3 bases and J 0 bases, leaving 11 bases between the germline ends. Germline CDR1 and CDR2: MNHNS and SASEGT. The CDR3 DNA follows: TGTGCCAGCAGTGAGCAGGGGTACATGAACACTGAAGCTTTCTTT. Translating it yields CASSEQGYMNTEAFF.

This clonotype was observed many times. This chain joins TRBV18 and TRBJ2-1; D gene uncertain. The CDR3 spans 12 residues. V lost 2 bases and J lost 3, with 2 bases in between. Per germline, CDR1 KGHSH and CDR2 LQKENI. The CDR3, as DNA: TGTGCCAGCTCACCAAACTACAATGAGCAGTTCTTC. Its protein product is CASSPNYNEQFF.